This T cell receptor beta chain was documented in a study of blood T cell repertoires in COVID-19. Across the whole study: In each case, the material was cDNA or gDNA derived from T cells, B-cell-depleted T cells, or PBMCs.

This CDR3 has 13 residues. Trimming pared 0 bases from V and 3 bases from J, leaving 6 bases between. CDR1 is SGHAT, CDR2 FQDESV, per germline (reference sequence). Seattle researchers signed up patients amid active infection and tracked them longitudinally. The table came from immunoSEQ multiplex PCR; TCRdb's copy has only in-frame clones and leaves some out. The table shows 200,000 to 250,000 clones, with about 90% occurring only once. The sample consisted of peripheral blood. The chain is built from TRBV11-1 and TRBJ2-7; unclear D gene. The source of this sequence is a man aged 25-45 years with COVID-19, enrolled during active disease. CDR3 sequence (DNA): TGTGCCAGCAGCTTAGCCAGAAGCTACGAGCAGTACTTC. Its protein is CASSLARSYEQYF.